Listed below are T cell receptor beta chains from one sample, sequenced in a study of T cell changes during pregnancy in multiple sclerosis. Sequencing was performed with immunoSEQ multiplex PCR; in TCRdb, only in-frame clones are kept and a portion is missing. The sample has over 65,000 clones, roughly nine tenths seen once. Here the sequenced sample was peripheral blood, taken in the first trimester of pregnancy. Receptors originate from a female donor with multiple sclerosis, enrolled in a pregnancy study. Each CDR3 is given with its conserved first and last residue. Fields, in order: V gene, J gene, D gene, CDR3 DNA, CDR3 protein. The D gene is left open where the match is weak.

v_call: TRBV28; j_call: TRBJ1-5; d_call: -; cdr3_nt: TGTGCCAGCAGTTTAACGGGAGGTGGTAATCAGCCCCAGCATTTT; cdr3_aa: CASSLTGGGNQPQHF
v_call: TRBV5-1; j_call: TRBJ2-6; d_call: TRBD1; cdr3_nt: TGCGCCAGCAGCTCCCTTCGGACAGGGTTGACGCTTGGGGCCAACGTCCTGACTTTC; cdr3_aa: CASSSLRTGLTLGANVLTF
v_call: TRBV6-4; j_call: TRBJ1-6; d_call: -; cdr3_nt: TGTGCCAGCAGTCCCACCCTCACGGATTCACCCCTCCACTTT; cdr3_aa: CASSPTLTDSPLHF
v_call: TRBV11-2; j_call: TRBJ2-4; d_call: TRBD2; cdr3_nt: TGTGCCAGCAGCTCCAAACAAAAACATACGGGGGGGGCCAAAAACATTCAGTACTTC; cdr3_aa: CASSSKQKHTGGAKNIQYF
v_call: TRBV4-1; j_call: TRBJ2-7; d_call: -; cdr3_nt: TGCGCCAGCAGCCAGGGACGGGACAACTCCTACGAGCAGTACTTC; cdr3_aa: CASSQGRDNSYEQYF
v_call: TRBV20-1; j_call: TRBJ2-1; d_call: TRBD2; cdr3_nt: TGCAGTGCTACTAGCGGTAATGAGCAGTTCTTC; cdr3_aa: CSATSGNEQFF
v_call: TRBV27; j_call: TRBJ1-1; d_call: TRBD1; cdr3_nt: TGTGCCAGCAGTCAAGGACAGGTCGGGACTGAAGCTTTCTTT; cdr3_aa: CASSQGQVGTEAFF
v_call: TRBV30; j_call: TRBJ1-6; d_call: -; cdr3_nt: TGTGCCTGGAGTACCCCAGGGGATAATTCACCCCTCCACTTT; cdr3_aa: CAWSTPGDNSPLHF
v_call: TRBV6-5; j_call: TRBJ2-3; d_call: TRBD1; cdr3_nt: TGTGCCAGCAGGTACTTCGGACAGGGGGCAGGTACGCAGTATTTT; cdr3_aa: CASRYFGQGAGTQYF
v_call: TRBV7-3; j_call: TRBJ2-4; d_call: -; cdr3_nt: TGTGCCAGCAGCCACCCAAGGGTACTAGCAGTAGCCAAAAACATTCAGTACTTC; cdr3_aa: CASSHPRVLAVAKNIQYF